Listed below are T cell receptor beta chains from one sample, sequenced in a study of read filtering for tumor transcriptome and immune sequencing. MiXCR was run by TCRdb on the reads, yielding one entry per CDR3 protein. The sample has approximately 40,000 distinct CDR3 sequences, about 14% seen once. Sequenced: a population of CD138-negative cells sorted from bone marrow. Receptor source: a donor at least 40 years old with multiple myeloma. Each CDR3 is given with its conserved first and last residue. The order of the fields is clone size, J gene, V gene, D gene, CDR3 protein, CDR3 DNA. The D gene is left open where the match is weak. Clone size is stated in some rows and not others, as once, few, many or a class when expanded.

clone_size: many; j_call: TRBJ2-6; v_call: TRBV7-3; d_call: .; cdr3_aa: CASSPNSGANVLTF; cdr3_nt: TGTGCCAGCAGCCCCAACTCCGGGGCCAACGTCCTGACTTTC
clone_size: many; j_call: TRBJ1-2; v_call: TRBV4-1; d_call: .; cdr3_aa: CASSQDTVGAANGYTF; cdr3_nt: TGCGCCAGCAGCCAAGATACGGTAGGGGCTGCTAATGGCTACACCTTC
clone_size: many; j_call: TRBJ1-3; v_call: TRBV7-2; d_call: .; cdr3_aa: CASSIRGGPGNTIYF; cdr3_nt: TGTGCCAGCAGCATCCGCGGGGGCCCTGGAAACACCATATATTTT
clone_size: many; j_call: TRBJ2-1; v_call: TRBV6-2/TRBV6-3; d_call: .; cdr3_aa: CASSYGPRMNEQFF; cdr3_nt: TGTGCCAGCAGTTACGGACCCCGGATGAATGAGCAGTTCTTC
clone_size: many; j_call: TRBJ1-1; v_call: TRBV11-2; d_call: .; cdr3_aa: CASSLELASTEAFF; cdr3_nt: TGTGCCAGCAGCTTAGAGCTGGCGTCCACTGAAGCTTTCTTT
clone_size: many; j_call: TRBJ1-5; v_call: TRBV20-1; d_call: .; cdr3_aa: CSARVSYSNQPQHF; cdr3_nt: TGCAGTGCTAGAGTAAGTTATAGCAATCAGCCCCAGCATTTT
clone_size: many; j_call: TRBJ2-2; v_call: TRBV5-1; d_call: .; cdr3_aa: CASSSGIGSGELFF; cdr3_nt: TGCGCCAGCAGCTCTGGTATAGGTTCCGGGGAGCTGTTTTTT
clone_size: .; j_call: TRBJ2-7; v_call: TRBV20-1; d_call: .; cdr3_aa: CSAPVGGVSYEQYF; cdr3_nt: TGCAGTGCCCCCGTGGGGGGCGTCTCCTACGAGCAGTACTTC
clone_size: .; j_call: TRBJ2-1; v_call: TRBV4-1; d_call: TRBD2; cdr3_aa: CASSQVGLGHNGQFF; cdr3_nt: TGCGCCAGCAGCCAAGTGGGACTAGGCCACAATGGGCAGTTCTTC
clone_size: many; j_call: TRBJ1-5; v_call: TRBV20-1; d_call: .; cdr3_aa: CSAHPTESSNQPQHF; cdr3_nt: TGCAGTGCACACCCGACGGAAAGTAGCAATCAGCCCCAGCATTTT
clone_size: many; j_call: TRBJ1-1; v_call: TRBV4-2; d_call: TRBD1; cdr3_aa: CASSQFRDRYSMNTEAFF; cdr3_nt: TGTGCCAGCAGCCAATTCCGGGACAGATACTCCATGAACACTGAAGCTTTCTTT
clone_size: many; j_call: TRBJ1-1; v_call: TRBV7-2; d_call: .; cdr3_aa: CASSSFGEETEAFF; cdr3_nt: TGTGCCAGCAGCTCGTTTGGAGAGGAAACTGAAGCTTTCTTT
clone_size: many; j_call: TRBJ2-1; v_call: TRBV14; d_call: .; cdr3_aa: CASSQGVYNEQFF; cdr3_nt: TGTGCCAGCAGCCAAGGCGTGTACAATGAGCAGTTCTTC
clone_size: many; j_call: TRBJ2-7; v_call: TRBV28; d_call: .; cdr3_aa: CASTPVGGYEQYF; cdr3_nt: TGTGCCAGCACCCCAGTGGGAGGCTACGAGCAGTACTTC
clone_size: many; j_call: TRBJ1-2; v_call: TRBV7-9; d_call: .; cdr3_aa: CASNPGPTDIYGYTF; cdr3_nt: TGTGCCAGCAACCCAGGCCCCACGGATATCTATGGCTACACCTTC
clone_size: many; j_call: TRBJ2-3; v_call: TRBV4-1; d_call: TRBD1; cdr3_aa: CASSQPTGGKKDTQYF; cdr3_nt: TGCGCCAGCAGCCAACCGACAGGGGGAAAAAAAGATACGCAGTATTTT
clone_size: many; j_call: TRBJ1-1; v_call: TRBV2; d_call: TRBD1; cdr3_aa: CATGQGAEALF; cdr3_nt: TGTGCCACGGGACAGGGGGCGGAAGCTCTCTTT
clone_size: many; j_call: TRBJ2-7; v_call: TRBV6-5; d_call: TRBD2; cdr3_aa: CASTLGEGGPYEQYF; cdr3_nt: TGTGCCAGCACCCTGGGGGAGGGTGGCCCCTACGAGCAGTACTTC
clone_size: many; j_call: TRBJ1-5; v_call: TRBV19; d_call: .; cdr3_aa: CASSRVDLSNQPQHF; cdr3_nt: TGTGCCAGTAGTAGGGTGGACCTTAGCAATCAGCCCCAGCATTTT
clone_size: many; j_call: TRBJ1-5; v_call: TRBV6-1; d_call: TRBD1; cdr3_aa: CASSRQGTGQGQPQHF; cdr3_nt: TGTGCCAGCAGCCGACAAGGGACAGGGCAAGGGCAGCCCCAGCATTTT
clone_size: many; j_call: TRBJ1-5; v_call: TRBV29-1; d_call: TRBD1; cdr3_aa: CSVRDRGGNQPQHF; cdr3_nt: TGCAGCGTCAGGGACAGGGGGGGCAATCAGCCCCAGCATTTT
clone_size: many; j_call: TRBJ2-7; v_call: TRBV20-1; d_call: .; cdr3_aa: CSAVSPKTTYEQYF; cdr3_nt: TGCAGTGCTGTAAGTCCAAAAACTACCTACGAGCAGTACTTC
clone_size: .; j_call: TRBJ2-5; v_call: TRBV2; d_call: TRBD2; cdr3_aa: CASSEGLAGGRETQYF; cdr3_nt: TGTGCCAGCAGTGAAGGGTTAGCGGGGGGGCGAGAGACCCAGTACTTC
clone_size: many; j_call: TRBJ1-5; v_call: TRBV20-1; d_call: TRBD1; cdr3_aa: CSAADRGGQPQHF; cdr3_nt: TGCAGTGCTGCGGACAGGGGTGGTCAGCCCCAGCATTTT
clone_size: many; j_call: TRBJ1-6; v_call: TRBV12-3/TRBV12-4; d_call: .; cdr3_aa: CASSLQSSYNSPLHF; cdr3_nt: TGTGCCAGCAGTTTGCAGAGCTCCTATAATTCACCCCTCCACTTT
clone_size: many; j_call: TRBJ2-1; v_call: TRBV15; d_call: .; cdr3_aa: CATGERGSSYNGQFF; cdr3_nt: TGTGCCACCGGGGAGAGGGGAAGCTCCTACAATGGGCAGTTCTTC
clone_size: many; j_call: TRBJ2-3; v_call: TRBV15; d_call: TRBD1; cdr3_aa: CATSSPGQNTDTQYF; cdr3_nt: TGTGCCACCAGCAGCCCGGGACAGAACACAGATACGCAGTATTTT
clone_size: many; j_call: TRBJ2-7; v_call: TRBV7-9; d_call: .; cdr3_aa: CASSAARHVPAYEQYF; cdr3_nt: TGTGCCAGCAGCGCCGCCCGACATGTACCGGCCTACGAGCAGTACTTC